A single sample is the source of the 23 T cell receptor beta chains below, sequenced in a study of human T cells and chemical hapten exposure. TCRdb called the RACE reads again in MiXCR, with one record for every CDR3 protein. Found here are over 85,000 distinct CDR3 sequences, 9.5% to 15% of them singletons; the top ten hold 2.1%. The time point denotes: patch test 1, 2 weeks after DPC sensitization. As for treatment: therapeutic diphenylcyclopropenone sensitization with weekly scalp DPC. This specimen consisted of whole blood, obtained in connection with sensitization to the hapten diphenylcyclopropenone (DPC). These receptors were taken from a woman aged 40 to 50 with alopecia areata. Some clones in this sample may be carry-over from other donors' samples.

V is TRBV7-9 and J is TRBJ2-7; 7 nucleotides line up with TRBD1. Germline V gives CDR1 SEHNR, CDR2 FQNEAQ (reference sequence). The trim removed 2 bases at V and 6 bases at J, leaving 13 bases unmatched. The CDR3 has 16 amino acids. CDR3 protein: CASSLTTGVSPPEQYF. DNA for the CDR3: TGTGCCAGCAGCTTAACTACAGGGGTGTCTCCCCCCGAGCAGTACTTC.

This clonotype was picked up a small number of times. The chain combines TRBV12-3 or TRBV12-4 with TRBJ2-4; possible D gene TRBD2, 5 bases. V was cut by 7 bases and J by 7 bases, with 23 bases left in between. The CDR3 is 16 amino acids. The CDR3 sequence: CASTTNRGSDWNIQYF. The DNA of the CDR3 is TGTGCCAGCACCACGAACCGAGGGTCGGATTGGAACATTCAGTACTTC.

This clonotype turned up a few times. The chain recombines TRBV20-1 with TRBJ2-5; 7 nucleotides match TRBD2. V was clipped by 2 bases and J by 3 bases; unmatched bases: 0. The germline gives CDR1 DFQATT, CDR2 SNEGSKA (reference sequence). This CDR3 contains 12 residues. DNA of the CDR3: TGCAGTGCTAGACTAGCGGAAGAGACCCAGTACTTC. Translated, it gives CSARLAEETQYF.

The J gene is TRBJ2-7, the V gene TRBV12-3 or TRBV12-4; 7 bases match TRBD2. The CDR3 is 15 amino acids. Trimming took 3 bases from V and 5 from J; bases not matched to a gene: 10. The CDR3 DNA reads TGTGCCAGCAGTTTGTGGGGAGGGATGAAGGACGAGCAGTACTTC. Translation: CASSLWGGMKDEQYF.

This clonotype was picked up many times. The chain employs TRBV19 and TRBJ1-1; no firm D call. Between the trimmed V and J ends, which lost 6 bases and 0 bases, there was a span of 14 bases. Germline V CDR1 and CDR2: LNHDA, SQIVND (reference sequence). There are 15 residues in the CDR3. The CDR3 loop reads CASRVGGTMNTEAFF. The CDR3 region has the DNA TGTGCCAGTAGGGTAGGCGGTACCATGAACACTGAAGCTTTCTTT.

This clonotype turned up a few times. This sequence joins TRBV2 and TRBJ2-2; maybe TRBD1 (5 bases). V dropped 7 bases and J dropped 6 bases, with 9 bases sitting between them. The CDR3 length is 12 residues. Germline V gene lookup returns CDR1 SNHLY and CDR2 FYNNEI. CDR3 in amino acids: CASKSGPGELFF. The DNA for the CDR3 is TGTGCCAGCAAGTCAGGGCCCGGGGAGCTGTTTTTT.

There are a few counts of this clonotype. This chain joins TRBV20-1 and TRBJ1-6; weak D call: TRBD1 (6 bases). This CDR3 has 16 residues. CDR1 is DFQATT and CDR2 is SNEGSKA in the germline V gene (reference sequence). Trimming shortened V by 2 bases and J by 6 bases, and 17 bases separated the two germline ends. CDR3 bases: TGCAGTGCTAGATCGTCGCGGGGGCTTGGTAATTCACCCCTCCACTTT. Translated: CSARSSRGLGNSPLHF.

V gene TRBV11-2 combines with J gene TRBJ1-4; D perhaps matches TRBD1 (5 bases). The CDR3 is 14 amino acids. V was shortened by 5 bases and J by 3 bases, with 10 bases between the two germline ends. Germline-derived CDR1 and CDR2 are SGHAT and FQNNGV. CDR3 residues: CASSAGPSNEKLFF. The CDR3 coding sequence is TGTGCCAGCAGCGCGGGACCCTCTAATGAAAAACTGTTTTTT. Complete variable domain (other parts from reference TRBV11-2 and TRBJ1-4): EAGVAQSPRYKIIEKRQSVAFWCNPISGHATLYWYQQILGQGPKLLIQFQNNGVVDDSQLPKDRFSAERLKGVDSTLKIQPAKLEDSAVYLCASSAGPSNEKLFFGSGTQLSVL.

This clonotype was seen a handful of times. The chain links TRBV5-1 to TRBJ2-1; D is possibly TRBD2 (6 bases). With 1 base removed from V and 7 bases from J, the gap between germline ends came to 15 bases. The CDR3 is made up of 15 amino acids. Germline lookup yields CDR1 SGHRS and CDR2 YFSETQ. As DNA, the CDR3 is TGCGCCAGCAGCTTGAGTAGCGGTTTGGGGAATGAGCAGTTCTTC. This encodes CASSLSSGLGNEQFF.

There are a few counts of this clonotype. This chain uses TRBV18 with TRBJ1-1; possible D gene TRBD1, 5 bases. Looked up from germline, CDR1 is KGHSH and CDR2 is LQKENI. V lost 3 bases to trimming and J lost 1 base, with 9 bases between them. The CDR3 has 14 residues. CDR3 region: CASSPSGTNTEAFF. The CDR3 coding sequence is TGTGCCAGCTCACCGTCGGGGACGAACACTGAAGCTTTCTTT. Using reference TRBV18 and TRBJ1-1 for the parts outside the CDR3, the full variable domain is NAGVMQNPRHLVRRRGQEARLRCSPMKGHSHVYWYRQLPEEGLKFMVYLQKENIIDESGMPKERFSAEFPKEGPSILRIQQVVRGDSAAYFCASSPSGTNTEAFFGQGTRLTVV.

This clonotype occurred many times. The rearrangement uses TRBV11-2 and TRBJ2-1; 9 nucleotides agree with TRBD1. The CDR3 runs to 16 residues. Germline CDR1 and CDR2: SGHAT and FQNNGV. V gave up 0 bases and J gave up 6 bases; unmatched junction bases: 6. CDR3 nucleotide sequence: TGTGCCAGCAGCTTAGAGCCGGGACAGGGAGGCAATGAGCAGTTCTTC. Residues: CASSLEPGQGGNEQFF.

This clonotype was seen a few times. The chain has TRBV28 and TRBJ2-6; 8 bases align to TRBD1. The J segment lost 0 bases and the V segment lost 5 bases, leaving 6 bases of the junction unmatched. The CDR3 contains 17 residues. Germline V gene lookup returns CDR1 MDHEN and CDR2 SYDVKM. CDR3 DNA sequence: TGTGCCAGCAGTCCCCGACAGGGGTACTCTGGGGCCAACGTCCTGACTTTC. Its protein is CASSPRQGYSGANVLTF.

The V call is TRBV28, the J call TRBJ2-7; perhaps D is TRBD1 or TRBD2 (6 bases each). Germline CDR1 is MDHEN and CDR2 is SYDVKM. With 7 bases removed from V and 9 bases from J, the gap between germline ends came to 16 bases. This CDR3 is 12 amino acids long. CDR3 coding DNA: TGTGCCAGCAACGCCGGGGGCGCGCGGCAGTACTTC. The encoded protein is CASNAGGARQYF.

Ten or more counts support this clonotype. The rearrangement joins TRBV7-2 to TRBJ2-7; D might be TRBD1 or TRBD2, each matching 5 bases. The V gene lost 2 bases and the J gene lost 8 bases, with 16 bases spanning the gap. The CDR3 contains 14 residues. The germline CDR1 and CDR2 sequences are SGHTA and FQGNSA. The CDR3: CASSLWDVRVQQYF. The CDR3 bases are TGTGCCAGCAGCTTATGGGACGTCAGAGTACAGCAGTACTTC.

This clonotype was detected many times. The CDR3 reads CASSSGQGSGYTF. The CDR3 bases are TGTGCCAGCAGCTCCGGACAGGGGTCTGGCTACACCTTC. The chain recombines TRBV7-2 with TRBJ1-2; 9 nucleotides match TRBD1. From germline, CDR1 is SGHTA and CDR2 FQGNSA. This CDR3 has 13 residues. V gave up 4 bases and J gave up 7 bases; unmatched junction bases: 4. Full variable domain (rest looked up from reference TRBV7-2 and TRBJ1-2): GAGVSQSPSNKVTEKGKDVELRCDPISGHTALYWYRQSLGQGLEFLIYFQGNSAPDKSGLPSDRFSAERTGGSVSTLTIQRTQQEDSAVYLCASSSGQGSGYTFGSGTRLTVV.

This rearrangement joins TRBV28 to TRBJ2-3; D not certain. The germline V and J ends were trimmed by 5 bases and 1 base, with 7 bases remaining between them. Germline lookup yields CDR1 MDHEN and CDR2 SYDVKM. The CDR3 totals 13 residues. The CDR3 here is CASSKGGTDTQYF. The CDR3 DNA is TGTGCCAGCAGTAAAGGCGGCACAGATACGCAGTATTTT. The variable domain in full, completed from reference TRBV28 and TRBJ2-3, reads DVKVTQSSRYLVKRTGEKVFLECVQDMDHENMFWYRQDPGLGLRLIYFSYDVKMKEKGDIPEGYSVSREKKERFSLILESASTNQTSMYLCASSKGGTDTQYFGPGTRLTVL.

This clonotype has just a few counts. The chain uses TRBV6-1 and TRBJ1-4; D is undetermined. Trimming removed 7 bases from V and 0 bases from J, with 15 bases in between. CDR1 is MNHNS, CDR2 SASEGT, per germline. The CDR3 has 16 residues. The CDR3 DNA sequence: TGTGCCAGCATGTGGCCCTCGGGTGCAACTAATGAAAAACTGTTTTTT. Protein: CASMWPSGATNEKLFF.

At least ten counts were recorded for this clonotype. V gene TRBV6-2 or TRBV6-3 combines with J gene TRBJ2-6; no definite D call. CDR1 is MNHEY and CDR2 is SVGEGT in the germline V gene. This CDR3 region has 17 residues. V was clipped by 0 bases and J by 2 bases, with 11 bases between them. CDR3 loop: CASSYSGVSTGANVLTF. For the CDR3, the DNA is TGTGCCAGCAGTTACTCCGGAGTAAGCACTGGGGCCAACGTCCTGACTTTC.

The table lists this clonotype with a few counts. This sequence joins TRBV19 and TRBJ1-1, with D perhaps TRBD1 (5 bases). CDR1 and CDR2 from the germline V gene are LNHDA and SQIVND (reference sequence). The CDR3 consists of 16 residues. V was pared by 6 bases and J by 3 bases, with 20 bases between. The CDR3 region has the DNA TGTGCCAGTAGCATCCCCGGTCGTGGGGGGTACACTGAAGCTTTCTTT. It is translated as CASSIPGRGGYTEAFF.

CDR3 sequence reads: CSAWDRHNEQFF. The CDR3 DNA reads as TGCAGCGCCTGGGACCGCCACAATGAGCAGTTCTTC. V gene TRBV29-1 combines with J gene TRBJ2-1; D is tentatively TRBD1 or TRBD2 (5 bases each). Germline CDR1 and CDR2: SQVTM and ANQGSEA. The CDR3 contains 12 residues. V was cut by 7 bases and J by 5 bases, with 12 bases left in between.

This chain uses TRBV7-3 with TRBJ2-1; 7 positions agree with TRBD2. The trim removed 2 bases at V and 3 bases at J, leaving 7 bases unmatched. This CDR3 region has 16 residues. Germline V CDR1 and CDR2: SGHTA, FQGTGA. The CDR3 region is CASSLGASGHYNEQFF. The CDR3 nucleotides are TGTGCCAGCAGCTTAGGGGCTAGCGGCCACTACAATGAGCAGTTCTTC.

This clonotype was detected only a few times. The chain employs TRBV18 and TRBJ2-7; 13 bases line up with TRBD2. CDR3 length: 16 amino acids. With V trimmed by 3 bases and J by 3 bases, 5 bases remained unmatched. Germline V lookup: CDR1 KGHSH, CDR2 LQKENI. CDR3 bases: TGTGCCAGCTCACCGGGGACTAGCGGGACCCTCTACGAGCAGTACTTC. Residues: CASSPGTSGTLYEQYF.

This clonotype came up a few times. The junction shows a germline mismatch at one end, possibly a read error. V gene TRBV7-7 combines with J gene TRBJ2-2; 7 bases fit TRBD2. Germline values: CDR1 SSHAT, CDR2 FNYEAQ (reference sequence). This CDR3 spans 15 amino acids. DNA for the CDR3: TGTGCTAGCAGCTTAAATACGGGAGGAGAAGGGGAGCTGTTTTTT. It translates to CASSLNTGGEGELFF.